This is a list of T cell receptor beta chains from one sample in a study of T cells after yellow fever vaccination. TCRdb ran MiXCR on the 5' RACE reads and lists one entry per CDR3 protein. Of 450,000 to 550,000 distinct CDR3 sequences in the sample, less than 25% are singletons; the top ten hold roughly a sixth. This specimen consisted of PBMCs, obtained roughly 20 days after the first yellow fever vaccination. The source of these receptors is a man aged 18 to 29 who received the YFV17D yellow fever vaccine. Both conserved end residues are trimmed from each CDR3.

V: TRBV12-3/TRBV12-4
length: 14
CDR3: ASSFRVTVPNTEAF

V: TRBV7-2
length: 12
CDR3: ASSFTGGAHEQY

V: TRBV7-9
length: 11
CDR3: ASGVANTGELF

V: TRBV18
length: 15
CDR3: ASSPGKGSFTYNEQF

V: TRBV6-6
length: 11
CDR3: ASSGGGSYEQY

V: TRBV20-1
length: 12
CDR3: SARDFSGANVLT

V: TRBV12-3/TRBV12-4
length: 13
CDR3: ASSFVWQGGSPLH

V: TRBV15
length: 14
CDR3: ATRVWSGGFYNEQF

V: TRBV24-1
length: 11
CDR3: ATSDAGADTQY

V: TRBV6-6
length: 11
CDR3: ASYPGDTGELF

V: TRBV7-2
length: 10
CDR3: ASSSGGDTQY

V: TRBV4-3
length: 12
CDR3: ASSRQVGTDTQY

V: TRBV6-1
length: 13
CDR3: ASSRDRTGSYGYT

V: TRBV6-2/TRBV6-3
length: 9
CDR3: ASSQGTTQH

V: TRBV7-3
length: 13
CDR3: ASSLTGGSRETQY

V: TRBV4-2
length: 11
CDR3: ASSQDLTYEQY

V: TRBV12-3/TRBV12-4
length: 13
CDR3: ASSFRTIRDYGYT